The next 5 T cell receptor beta chains were all read from a single sample in a study of shared clonotypes between healthy human individuals. Here immunoSEQ multiplex PCR was the method, and the copy in TCRdb shows in-frame clones only, minus some. Of about 1 million clones in the sample, roughly 75% were seen once. Sequenced material: memory CD4+ T cells sorted from blood. As to subset: CD45RA-negative fraction. The receptors were gathered from a man between 18 and 29 years old in good health.

CDR3 region: CASTISGSRETQYF. DNA of the CDR3: TGTGCCAGCACTATTAGCGGGAGTCGAGAGACCCAGTACTTC. V gene TRBV6-6 combines with J gene TRBJ2-5, with 9 bases matching TRBD2. V was pared by 7 bases and J by 4 bases, with 7 bases of the junction left unmatched. Per the germline V gene, CDR1 is MNHNY and CDR2 is SVGAGI (reference sequence). The CDR3 spans 14 residues.

The chain employs TRBV4-2 and TRBJ1-2; TRBD1 is a possible D gene (5 bases). The CDR3 loop spans 16 amino acids. The V end lost 1 base, the J end lost 0 bases, and 12 bases lay between the germline ends. CDR1 is LGHNA and CDR2 is YNFKEQ in the germline V gene. The CDR3 DNA follows: TGTGCCAGCAGCCAAGTATTAGGGGCGGCTAACTATGGCTACACCTTC. Its protein product is CASSQVLGAANYGYTF.

J is TRBJ1-2 and V is TRBV2; D remains ambiguous. This CDR3 region has 12 residues. Germline CDR1 reads SNHLY; CDR2 reads FYNNEI. Trimming removed 7 bases at V and 8 bases at J, with 14 bases between. The chain's CDR3 is CASTPDFQGYTF. The CDR3 DNA reads TGTGCCAGCACACCTGACTTTCAAGGCTACACCTTC.

The chain has TRBV7-2 and TRBJ2-3; 7 nucleotides align to TRBD2. The V segment lost 4 bases and the J segment 1 base; nucleotides outside the gene matches: 5. Per germline, CDR1 SGHTA and CDR2 FQGNSA. The CDR3 runs 15 residues. This CDR3 is CASSSGLVGTDTQYF. The DNA of the CDR3 is TGTGCCAGCAGCTCAGGACTAGTCGGCACAGATACGCAGTATTTT. The variable domain in full, with the rest retrieved from reference TRBV7-2 and TRBJ2-3, is GAGVSQSPSNKVTEKGKDVELRCDPISGHTALYWYRQSLGQGLEFLIYFQGNSAPDKSGLPSDRFSAERTGGSVSTLTIQRTQQEDSAVYLCASSSGLVGTDTQYFGPGTRLTVL.

The chain couples TRBV10-3 to TRBJ1-6, with D maybe TRBD1 (6 bases). Trimming cost V 2 bases and J 5 bases, with 10 bases left between them. Germline assignment: CDR1 ENHRY and CDR2 SYGVKD. There are 15 residues in the CDR3. CDR3 sequence reads: CAISELQGNNSPLHF. The CDR3 DNA sequence: TGTGCCATCAGTGAGCTTCAGGGGAATAATTCACCCCTCCACTTT.